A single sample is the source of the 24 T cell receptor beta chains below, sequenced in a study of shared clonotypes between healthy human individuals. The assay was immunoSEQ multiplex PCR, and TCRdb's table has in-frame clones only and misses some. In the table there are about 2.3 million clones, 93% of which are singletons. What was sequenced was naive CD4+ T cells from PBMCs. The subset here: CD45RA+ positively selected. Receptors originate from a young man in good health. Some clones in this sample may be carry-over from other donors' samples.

The CDR3 reads CASSPLKGPTGTYEQYF. In DNA, the CDR3 is TGTGCCAGCAGCCCACTTAAGGGTCCGACAGGAACCTACGAGCAGTACTTC. The genes are TRBV11-2 and TRBJ2-7; D perhaps matches TRBD1 (6 bases). CDR3 length: 17 amino acids. The ends were cut back, 5 bases at V and 2 bases at J, with 22 bases in the middle. Looked up from germline, CDR1 is SGHAT and CDR2 is FQNNGV.

The CDR3 DNA is TGTGCCAGCAGCCAACCGGATCTTGGGGGAGTCGCATCCGACGAGCAGTACTTC. It yields the protein CASSQPDLGGVASDEQYF. The genes are TRBV4-2 and TRBJ2-7; D may correspond to TRBD1 or TRBD2 (5 bases each). Germline V gives CDR1 LGHNA, CDR2 YNFKEQ. The CDR3 sequence is 18 residues long. The V gene lost 2 bases and the J gene lost 5 bases, with 25 bases spanning the gap.

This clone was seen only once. This CDR3 is CASSLEVHSSSEQYF. The CDR3, as DNA: TGTGCCAGCAGCTTAGAGGTTCATTCCTCGTCCGAGCAGTACTTC. V is TRBV7-9 and J is TRBJ2-7; the D is unclear. The CDR3 spans 15 residues. V shed 1 base and J shed 6 bases, with 16 bases lying between them. CDR1 SEHNR and CDR2 FQNEAQ come from the germline V gene (reference sequence).

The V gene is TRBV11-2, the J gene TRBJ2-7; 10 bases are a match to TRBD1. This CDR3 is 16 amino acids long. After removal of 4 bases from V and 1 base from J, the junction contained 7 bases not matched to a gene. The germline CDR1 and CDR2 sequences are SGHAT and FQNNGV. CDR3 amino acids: CASSSARDRGSYEQYF. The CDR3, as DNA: TGTGCCAGCAGCTCTGCCAGGGACAGGGGTTCCTACGAGCAGTACTTC.

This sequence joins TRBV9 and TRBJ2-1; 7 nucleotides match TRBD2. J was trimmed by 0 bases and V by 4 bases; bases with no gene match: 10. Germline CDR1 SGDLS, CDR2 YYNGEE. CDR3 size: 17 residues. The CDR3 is CASSPLPGGSSYNEQFF. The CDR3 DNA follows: TGTGCCAGCAGCCCCCTTCCGGGCGGGAGCTCCTACAATGAGCAGTTCTTC.

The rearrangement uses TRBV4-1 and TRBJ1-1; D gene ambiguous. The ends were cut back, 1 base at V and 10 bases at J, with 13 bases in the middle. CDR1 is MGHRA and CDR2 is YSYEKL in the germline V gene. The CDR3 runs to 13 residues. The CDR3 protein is CASSQGGHPGAFF. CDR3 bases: TGCGCCAGCAGCCAAGGTGGGCACCCTGGAGCTTTCTTT.

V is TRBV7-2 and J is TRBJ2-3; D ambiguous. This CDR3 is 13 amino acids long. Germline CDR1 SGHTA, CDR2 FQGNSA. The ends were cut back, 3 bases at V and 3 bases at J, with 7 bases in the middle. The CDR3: CASSFSHTDTQYF. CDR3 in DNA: TGTGCCAGCAGCTTCAGCCATACAGATACGCAGTATTTT.

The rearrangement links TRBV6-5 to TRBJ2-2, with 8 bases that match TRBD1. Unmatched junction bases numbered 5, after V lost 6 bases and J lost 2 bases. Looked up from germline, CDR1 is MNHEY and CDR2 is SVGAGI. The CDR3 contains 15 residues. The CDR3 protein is CASRRQGINTGELFF. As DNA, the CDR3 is TGTGCCAGCAGGAGACAGGGGATAAACACCGGGGAGCTGTTTTTT.

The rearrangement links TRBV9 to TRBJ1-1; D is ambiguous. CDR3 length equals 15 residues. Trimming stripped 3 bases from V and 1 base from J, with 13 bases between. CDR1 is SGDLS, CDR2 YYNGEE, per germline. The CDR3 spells CASSDPSGQNTEAFF. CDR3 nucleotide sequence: TGTGCCAGCAGCGACCCGTCTGGGCAGAACACTGAAGCTTTCTTT.

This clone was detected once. The CDR3 DNA follows: TGTGCCAGCAGTTCCCCCTCCGGGACAGGGGCGGCAGCTTTCTTT. Translated: CASSSPSGTGAAAFF. V and J are TRBV28 and TRBJ1-1, with 10 nucleotides matching TRBD1. The CDR3 extends over 15 amino acids. Trimming at V came to 4 bases and at J to 10 bases, leaving 12 bases not matched to a gene. Germline V lookup: CDR1 MDHEN, CDR2 SYDVKM.

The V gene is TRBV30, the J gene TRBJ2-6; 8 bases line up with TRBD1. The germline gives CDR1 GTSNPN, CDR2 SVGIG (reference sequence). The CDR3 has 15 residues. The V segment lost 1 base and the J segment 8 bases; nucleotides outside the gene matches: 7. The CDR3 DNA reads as TGTGCCTGGAGTGGAGACAGGGGACAGACCAACGTCCTGACTTTC. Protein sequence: CAWSGDRGQTNVLTF.

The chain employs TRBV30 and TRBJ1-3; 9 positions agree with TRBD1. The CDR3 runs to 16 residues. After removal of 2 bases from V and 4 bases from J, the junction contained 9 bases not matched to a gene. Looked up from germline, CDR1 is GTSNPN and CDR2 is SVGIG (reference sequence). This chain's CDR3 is CAWSIVDRGDGNTIYF. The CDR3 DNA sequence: TGTGCCTGGAGTATTGTCGACAGGGGGGACGGAAACACCATATATTTT.

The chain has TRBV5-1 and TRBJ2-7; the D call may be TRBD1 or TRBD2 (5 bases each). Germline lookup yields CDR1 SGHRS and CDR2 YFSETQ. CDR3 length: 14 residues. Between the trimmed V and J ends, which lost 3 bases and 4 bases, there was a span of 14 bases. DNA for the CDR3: TGCGCCAGCAGCTCCGGGGCGCTTCTATACGAGCAGTACTTC. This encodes CASSSGALLYEQYF.

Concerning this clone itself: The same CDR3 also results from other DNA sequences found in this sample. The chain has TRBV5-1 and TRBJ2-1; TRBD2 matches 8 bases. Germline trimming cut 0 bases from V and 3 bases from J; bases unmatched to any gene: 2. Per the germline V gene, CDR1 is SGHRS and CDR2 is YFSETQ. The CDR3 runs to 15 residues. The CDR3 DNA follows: TGCGCCAGCAGCTTGGGCCTAGCGGGCTACAATGAGCAGTTCTTC. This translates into CASSLGLAGYNEQFF.

The CDR3 DNA is TGTGCCAGCAGCACTCACCCCCGGGGACAGGGGTCTGAAGCTTTCTTT. Its protein is CASSTHPRGQGSEAFF. The V call is TRBV7-3, the J call TRBJ1-1; 10 bases are a match to TRBD1. After removal of 5 bases from V and 6 bases from J, the junction contained 12 bases not matched to a gene. CDR3 length equals 16 residues. The germline gives CDR1 SGHTA, CDR2 FQGTGA.

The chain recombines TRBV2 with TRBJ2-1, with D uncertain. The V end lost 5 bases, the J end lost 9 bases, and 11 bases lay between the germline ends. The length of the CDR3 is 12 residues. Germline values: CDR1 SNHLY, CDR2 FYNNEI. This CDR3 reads CASSPDISEQFF. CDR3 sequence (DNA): TGTGCCAGCAGTCCCGACATAAGTGAGCAGTTCTTC. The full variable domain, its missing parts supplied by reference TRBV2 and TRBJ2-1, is EPEVTQTPSHQVTQMGQEVILRCVPISNHLYFYWYRQILGQKVEFLVSFYNNEISEKSEIFDDQFSVERPDGSNFTLKIRSTKLEDSAMYFCASSPDISEQFFGPGTRLTVL.

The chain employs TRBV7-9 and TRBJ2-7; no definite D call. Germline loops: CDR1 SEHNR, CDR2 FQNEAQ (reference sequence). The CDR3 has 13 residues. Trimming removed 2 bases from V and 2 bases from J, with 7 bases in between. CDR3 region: CASSLISTYEQYF. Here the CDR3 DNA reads TGTGCCAGCAGCTTAATCTCGACCTACGAGCAGTACTTC.

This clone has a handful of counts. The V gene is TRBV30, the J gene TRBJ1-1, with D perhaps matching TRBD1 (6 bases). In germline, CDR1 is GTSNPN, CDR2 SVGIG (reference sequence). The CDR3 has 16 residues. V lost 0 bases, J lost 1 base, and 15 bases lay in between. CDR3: CAWSVLGGAQNTEAFF. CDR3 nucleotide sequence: TGTGCCTGGAGTGTATTAGGGGGAGCACAGAACACTGAAGCTTTCTTT.

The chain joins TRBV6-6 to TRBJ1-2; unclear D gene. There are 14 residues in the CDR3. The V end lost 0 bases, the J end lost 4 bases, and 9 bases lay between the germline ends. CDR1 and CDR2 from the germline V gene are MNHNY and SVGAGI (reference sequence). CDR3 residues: CASSYSMGVYGYTF. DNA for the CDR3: TGTGCCAGCAGTTACTCGATGGGCGTCTATGGCTACACCTTC.

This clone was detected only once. CDR3 amino acids: CASRLASSYEQYF. CDR3 DNA sequence: TGTGCCAGCAGACTGGCAAGCTCCTACGAGCAGTACTTC. The rearrangement links TRBV28 to TRBJ2-7; D gene uncertain. V was clipped by 6 bases and J by 0 bases, with 9 bases between them. The length of the CDR3 is 13 residues. The germline V gene has CDR1 MDHEN and CDR2 SYDVKM.

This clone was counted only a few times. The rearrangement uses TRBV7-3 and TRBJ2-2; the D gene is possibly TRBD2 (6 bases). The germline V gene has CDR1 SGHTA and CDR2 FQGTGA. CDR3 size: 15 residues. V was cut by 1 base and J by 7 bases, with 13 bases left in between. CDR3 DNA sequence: TGTGCCAGCAGCTTAATCGGGCGGGAAGTCGGGGAGCTGTTTTTT. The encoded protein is CASSLIGREVGELFF.

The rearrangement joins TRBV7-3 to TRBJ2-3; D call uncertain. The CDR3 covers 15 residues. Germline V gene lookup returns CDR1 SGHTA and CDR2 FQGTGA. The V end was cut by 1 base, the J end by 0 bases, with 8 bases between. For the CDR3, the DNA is TGTGCCAGCAGCTTAATCGCGGAGAGCACAGATACGCAGTATTTT. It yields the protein CASSLIAESTDTQYF.

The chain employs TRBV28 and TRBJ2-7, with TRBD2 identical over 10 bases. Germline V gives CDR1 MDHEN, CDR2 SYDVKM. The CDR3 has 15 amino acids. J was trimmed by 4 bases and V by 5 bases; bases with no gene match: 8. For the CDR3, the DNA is TGTGCCAGCAGTATTTTTAGCGGGGGGCATTACGAGCAGTACTTC. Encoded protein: CASSIFSGGHYEQYF.

CDR3 in amino acids: CASTPSGGTDTQYF. Here the CDR3 DNA reads TGTGCCAGCACTCCTAGCGGGGGCACAGATACGCAGTATTTT. The chain couples TRBV25-1 to TRBJ2-3; 9 nucleotides align to TRBD2. The ends lost 7 bases at V and 1 base at J; junction bases unmatched: 3. The CDR3 is 14 residues long. Germline-derived CDR1 and CDR2 are MGHDK and SYGVNS.